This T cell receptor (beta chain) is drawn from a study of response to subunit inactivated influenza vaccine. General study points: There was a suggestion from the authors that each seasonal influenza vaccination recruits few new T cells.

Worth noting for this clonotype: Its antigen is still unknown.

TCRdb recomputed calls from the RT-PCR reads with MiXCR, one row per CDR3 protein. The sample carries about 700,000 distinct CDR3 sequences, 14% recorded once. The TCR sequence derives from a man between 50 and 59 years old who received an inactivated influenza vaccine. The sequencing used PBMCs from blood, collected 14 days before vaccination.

The CDR3: CSASGLAGWPVNTGELFF. In DNA, the CDR3 is TGCAGTGCTAGCGGACTAGCGGGATGGCCGGTTAACACCGGGGAGCTGTTTTTT. This sequence joins TRBV20-1 and TRBJ2-2; 12 positions agree with TRBD2. V trimming: 3 bases; J trimming: 2 bases; junction bases outside the gene matches: 10. Germline lookup yields CDR1 DFQATT and CDR2 SNEGSKA (reference sequence). This CDR3 is built from 18 residues.